Shown below are 32 T cell receptor beta chains from a single sample sequenced in a study of cytomegalovirus exposure and HLA in healthy donors. Primers: 60 Vbeta forward and 13 Jbeta reverse. Generated by immunoSEQ multiplex PCR, the TCRdb table keeps only in-frame clones and is missing some. In the table there are roughly 130,000 clones, roughly 80% of which are singletons. Source material: PBMCs. The receptors derive from a woman aged 40 to 55 in good health and CMV-seronegative.

This chain links TRBV19 with TRBJ1-5; 11 nucleotides align to TRBD1. CDR3 length equals 18 residues. Germline CDR1 reads LNHDA; CDR2 reads SQIVND (reference sequence). J was trimmed by 2 bases and V by 3 bases; bases with no gene match: 9. The CDR3 DNA sequence: TGTGCCAGTAGTATCGGGACAGGGGGGTCAACAGGCAATCAGCCCCAGCATTTT. This sequence encodes CASSIGTGGSTGNQPQHF.

The J gene is TRBJ1-2, the V gene TRBV18; TRBD1 matches 9 bases. The junction had 15 bases not matched to a gene; V was cut back by 4 bases and J by 6 bases. Per germline, CDR1 KGHSH and CDR2 LQKENI. The CDR3 contains 17 residues. The CDR3 DNA sequence: TGTGCCAGCTCACTTATCTTGGCCGGGACAGGGTTTAATGGCTACACCTTC. Protein product: CASSLILAGTGFNGYTF.

Only a few counts were recorded for this clone. The chain recombines TRBV28 with TRBJ1-5; no clear D gene. The CDR3 covers 14 residues. Germline-derived CDR1 and CDR2 are MDHEN and SYDVKM. The germline V and J ends were trimmed by 6 bases and 0 bases, with 9 bases remaining between them. The DNA for the CDR3 is TGTGCCAGCAGGACACTCAATAGCAATCAGCCCCAGCATTTT. Its translation is CASRTLNSNQPQHF.

The J gene is TRBJ2-5, the V gene TRBV29-1, with TRBD1 matching 7 bases. This CDR3 spans 13 amino acids. With V trimmed by 6 bases and J by 5 bases, 9 bases remained unmatched. Germline CDR1 reads SQVTM; CDR2 reads ANQGSEA. The CDR3: CSVERQGSETQYF. The CDR3 region has the DNA TGCAGCGTAGAGAGACAGGGCTCGGAGACCCAGTACTTC.

CDR3 sequence reads: CASSVDPAGEAPDTQYF. Here the CDR3 DNA reads TGTGCCAGCAGCGTAGACCCAGCGGGAGAAGCCCCAGATACGCAGTATTTT. This rearrangement joins TRBV9 to TRBJ2-3, with 8 bases matching TRBD2. The germline V gene has CDR1 SGDLS and CDR2 YYNGEE. This CDR3 comprises 17 residues. The V segment lost 0 bases and the J segment 4 bases; nucleotides outside the gene matches: 10.

This clone was observed a handful of times. The V gene is TRBV27, the J gene TRBJ2-7; TRBD2 is a possible D gene (6 bases). The ends were cut back, 4 bases at V and 0 bases at J, with 13 bases in the middle. Germline V gene lookup returns CDR1 MNHEY and CDR2 SMNVEV (reference sequence). CDR3 size: 15 residues. CDR3 residues: CASSSLATNSYEQYF. CDR3 sequence (DNA): TGTGCCAGCAGTTCTCTAGCGACTAACTCCTACGAGCAGTACTTC.

This clone occurred once. The chain joins TRBV19 to TRBJ2-5; D possibly corresponds to TRBD2 (5 bases). Trimming removed 11 bases at V and 2 bases at J, with 15 bases between. This CDR3 region has 13 residues. Per germline, CDR1 LNHDA and CDR2 SQIVND (reference sequence). The CDR3: CAGREGRQETQYF. In DNA form, the CDR3 reads TGTGCCGGGAGAGAGGGTAGACAAGAGACCCAGTACTTC.

The chain joins TRBV15 to TRBJ1-2, with D perhaps matching TRBD1 (5 bases). The ends were cut back, 4 bases at V and 8 bases at J, with 17 bases in the middle. The CDR3 is 14 amino acids. Germline CDR1 is LNHNV and CDR2 is YYDKDF (reference sequence). CDR3: CATSNNLMGRGYTF. CDR3 DNA: TGTGCCACCAGCAATAATTTAATGGGGCGCGGCTACACCTTC.

The rearrangement joins TRBV27 to TRBJ2-2, with D perhaps matching TRBD1 (6 bases). The CDR3 has 16 amino acids. Germline V gene data show CDR1 as MNHEY and CDR2 as SMNVEV (reference sequence). The V gene lost 5 bases and the J gene lost 0 bases, with 13 bases spanning the gap. The DNA for the CDR3 is TGTGCCAGCAGTGGGGGACAACCCGCGAACACCGGGGAGCTGTTTTTT. Its protein is CASSGGQPANTGELFF.

The V call is TRBV21-1, the J call TRBJ1-1. TRBV21-1 is reported as a pseudogene. The CDR3 runs to 12 residues. The CDR3 sequence: CASSKGGLLAFF. CDR3 in DNA: TGTGCCAGCAGCAAGGGGGGGCTTTTGGCTTTCTTT.

The V call is TRBV6-5, the J call TRBJ1-1; the D is unclear. Trimming took off 2 bases at V and 1 base at J, with 14 bases between the two ends. CDR3 length: 16 amino acids. In germline, CDR1 is MNHEY, CDR2 SVGAGI. Here the CDR3 DNA reads TGTGCCAGCAGTTACAGTCCGGGGTGGGAGAACACTGAAGCTTTCTTT. It specifies CASSYSPGWENTEAFF.

The chain uses TRBV14 and TRBJ2-7, with a weak D call TRBD2 (6 bases). V was pared by 3 bases and J by 7 bases, with 10 bases between. Germline V gene lookup returns CDR1 SGHDN and CDR2 FVKESK. The length of the CDR3 is 12 residues. The CDR3 reads CASSQESGEQYF. Written as DNA, the CDR3 is TGTGCCAGCAGCCAGGAGAGCGGGGAGCAGTACTTC.

CDR3 in DNA: TGTGCTAGTGGTTTGAGGGGGTCGGGTGGCTACACCTTC. This translates into CASGLRGSGGYTF. This chain links TRBV12-5 with TRBJ1-2; weak D call: TRBD1 (6 bases). CDR3 size: 13 residues. V was trimmed by 2 bases and J by 7 bases, leaving 11 bases between them. Germline CDR1 and CDR2: LGHNT and FRNRAP.

The V gene is TRBV9, the J gene TRBJ2-1; 8 bases fit TRBD2. The V segment lost 4 bases and the J segment 3 bases; nucleotides outside the gene matches: 9. The CDR3 is 16 amino acids. Germline CDR1 and CDR2: SGDLS and YYNGEE. The CDR3 sequence is CASSLGGAGGYNEQFF. The CDR3 DNA reads TGTGCCAGCAGCCTGGGGGGGGCGGGGGGCTACAATGAGCAGTTCTTC.

The V gene is TRBV7-9, the J gene TRBJ2-1, with TRBD2 as a possible D gene (6 bases). The CDR3 covers 17 residues. V was cut by 3 bases and J by 1 base, with 16 bases left in between. CDR1 is SEHNR, CDR2 FQNEAQ, per germline (reference sequence). In nucleotides, the CDR3 is TGTGCCAGCAGCTTTAGCGGCCTGGGGGATTCCTACAATGAGCAGTTCTTC. Residues: CASSFSGLGDSYNEQFF.

The V call is TRBV29-1, the J call TRBJ2-2; 9 nucleotides agree with TRBD1. From germline, CDR1 is SQVTM and CDR2 ANQGSEA. The CDR3 sequence is 14 residues long. V gave up 4 bases and J gave up 4 bases; unmatched junction bases: 4. CDR3 sequence (DNA): TGCAGCGTTGCAGTGGGACAGGGCACCGGGGAGCTGTTTTTT. This encodes CSVAVGQGTGELFF.

This rearrangement joins TRBV5-1 to TRBJ1-2; 8 nucleotides agree with TRBD1. Looked up from germline, CDR1 is SGHRS and CDR2 is YFSETQ. V shed 4 bases, J shed 2 bases, and the junction held 4 bases outside the gene matches. This CDR3 is built from 14 residues. The CDR3 DNA reads as TGCGCCAGCAGCCCCCGGGACAGGAACTATGGCTACACCTTC. It specifies CASSPRDRNYGYTF.

As regards this clone: Other nucleotide sequences in the sample specify the same CDR3. The chain has TRBV29-1 and TRBJ2-1; 15 nucleotides align to TRBD2. CDR1 is SQVTM and CDR2 is ANQGSEA in the germline V gene. Trimming removed 4 bases from V and 0 bases from J; junction bases left unmatched: 7. This CDR3 region has 18 residues. The CDR3 coding sequence is TGCAGCGTTGCGGGACTAGCGGGAGGACCCAGCTCCTACAATGAGCAGTTCTTC. Translation gives CSVAGLAGGPSSYNEQFF.

The rearrangement uses TRBV6-1 and TRBJ2-2; 7 nucleotides agree with TRBD1. Germline-derived CDR1 and CDR2 are MNHNS and SASEGT. Unmatched junction bases numbered 7, after V lost 7 bases and J lost 2 bases. This CDR3 is built from 15 residues. CDR3 sequence: CASTIGDRNTGELFF. For the CDR3, the DNA is TGTGCCAGCACCATCGGGGACAGAAACACCGGGGAGCTGTTTTTT.

The chain combines TRBV7-9 with TRBJ1-2; 9 bases agree with TRBD1. CDR1 is SEHNR and CDR2 is FQNEAQ in the germline V gene (reference sequence). The V gene end was trimmed by 8 bases and the J gene end by 8 bases; junction bases not matched to a gene: 9. The CDR3 consists of 13 residues. CDR3 DNA sequence: TGTGCCAGCGTTACAGGGGGCCGTACCGGCTACACCTTC. Its translation is CASVTGGRTGYTF.

The V and J genes are TRBV19 and TRBJ1-2, with a possible D match to TRBD1 (6 bases). Germline V CDR1 and CDR2: LNHDA, SQIVND (reference sequence). The CDR3 is made up of 14 amino acids. V was clipped by 9 bases and J by 0 bases, with 14 bases between them. The CDR3 DNA follows: TGTGCCAGCGGGGGGACACTGACTAACTATGGCTACACCTTC. Translated: CASGGTLTNYGYTF.

The table lists this clone with a few counts. This chain links TRBV5-1 with TRBJ2-2, with D unresolved. Trimming took off 4 bases at V and 7 bases at J, with 11 bases between the two ends. The CDR3 loop spans 13 amino acids. CDR1 and CDR2 from the germline V gene are SGHRS and YFSETQ. The DNA of the CDR3 is TGCGCCAGCAGCCCTAGAGTTGACGGGGAGCTGTTTTTT. It codes for CASSPRVDGELFF. The full variable domain, its missing parts supplied by reference TRBV5-1 and TRBJ2-2, is KAGVTQTPRYLIKTRGQQVTLSCSPISGHRSVSWYQQTPGQGLQFLFEYFSETQRNKGNFPGRFSGRQFSNSRSEMNVSTLELGDSALYLCASSPRVDGELFFGEGSRLTVL.

V is TRBV28 and J is TRBJ2-7; TRBD1 agrees at 9 bases. CDR1 is MDHEN and CDR2 is SYDVKM in the germline V gene. The CDR3 is 14 residues long. V dropped 6 bases and J dropped 2; count of bases not matched to a gene: 5. The CDR3 DNA reads as TGTGCCAGCAGCGGACAGGGGTCGACCTACGAGCAGTACTTC. It codes for CASSGQGSTYEQYF.

The chain uses TRBV7-9 and TRBJ2-7; D is perhaps TRBD2 (6 bases). V was clipped by 5 bases and J by 7 bases, with 12 bases between them. The CDR3 runs to 12 residues. Germline CDR1 and CDR2: SEHNR and FQNEAQ (reference sequence). The CDR3 here is CASSTPGSEQYF. The CDR3, as DNA: TGTGCCAGCAGCACCCCCGGGAGTGAGCAGTACTTC.

The CDR3 nucleotides read TGCGCCAGCAGCCCTCAAGGAGACCCCACACGCGATGAGCAGTTCTTC. Translating it yields CASSPQGDPTRDEQFF. The V gene is TRBV4-3, the J gene TRBJ2-1; D call uncertain. V lost 4 bases to trimming and J lost 8 bases, with 21 bases between them. CDR1 and CDR2 from the germline V gene are LGHNA and YSLEER. The CDR3 totals 16 residues.

V and J are TRBV2 and TRBJ2-5, with TRBD2 identical over 10 bases. Looked up from germline, CDR1 is SNHLY and CDR2 is FYNNEI. V was clipped by 5 bases and J by 5 bases; unmatched bases: 11. There are 16 residues in the CDR3. The CDR3 sequence: CASSRIPSGGGETQYF. Here the CDR3 DNA reads TGTGCCAGCAGTAGAATTCCTAGCGGGGGAGGGGAGACCCAGTACTTC. Drawing the rest from reference TRBV2 and TRBJ2-5, the complete variable domain is EPEVTQTPSHQVTQMGQEVILRCVPISNHLYFYWYRQILGQKVEFLVSFYNNEISEKSEIFDDQFSVERPDGSNFTLKIRSTKLEDSAMYFCASSRIPSGGGETQYFGPGTRLLVL.

The chain carries TRBV4-2 and TRBJ1-6; no clear D. Germline loops: CDR1 LGHNA, CDR2 YNFKEQ. Trimming removed 0 bases from V and 11 bases from J, with 17 bases in between. The CDR3 consists of 16 residues. The CDR3 spells CASSQEVAGSRAPLHF. CDR3 in DNA: TGTGCCAGCAGCCAAGAGGTCGCCGGGTCTCGCGCACCCCTCCACTTT.

The chain couples TRBV6-6 to TRBJ2-7; 11 bases fit TRBD2. V gave up 7 bases and J gave up 8 bases; unmatched junction bases: 13. The CDR3 spans 15 residues. Germline values: CDR1 MNHNY, CDR2 SVGAGI (reference sequence). The CDR3 nucleotides are TGTGCCAGCACCCGGCCGACTAGCGGGATTTTACAGCAGTACTTC. Amino acids: CASTRPTSGILQQYF.

This chain connects TRBV18 to TRBJ1-1; D is undetermined. V was clipped by 2 bases and J by 0 bases, with 13 bases between them. The CDR3 contains 16 residues. Per germline, CDR1 KGHSH and CDR2 LQKENI. CDR3 protein: CASSPSIVGMNTEAFF. For the CDR3, the DNA is TGTGCCAGCTCACCAAGCATCGTGGGCATGAACACTGAAGCTTTCTTT.

Only a few counts were recorded for this clone. The gene calls are TRBV9 and TRBJ1-2; 9 nucleotides line up with TRBD1. Germline CDR1 SGDLS, CDR2 YYNGEE. The CDR3 loop spans 16 amino acids. The V and J ends lost 3 bases and 5 bases, in that order; junction bases with no gene match: 11. CDR3 sequence: CASSAQPGQGGYGYTF. DNA of the CDR3: TGTGCCAGCAGCGCCCAACCGGGACAGGGAGGGTATGGCTACACCTTC.

The chain joins TRBV4-2 to TRBJ1-2; D is unresolved. With 0 bases removed from V and 0 bases from J, the gap between germline ends came to 14 bases. Germline-derived CDR1 and CDR2 are LGHNA and YNFKEQ. The CDR3 sequence is 17 residues long. CDR3 amino acids: CASSQENTVGANYGYTF. In DNA form, the CDR3 reads TGTGCCAGCAGCCAAGAAAACACAGTGGGAGCTAACTATGGCTACACCTTC.

The rearrangement uses TRBV12-5 and TRBJ1-6; no firm D call. V lost 1 base, J lost 10 bases, and 8 bases lay in between. Per the germline V gene, CDR1 is LGHNT and CDR2 is FRNRAP. This CDR3 comprises 13 residues. The CDR3 nucleotides are TGTGCTAGTGGTTTGGACGGGGTCTCACCCCTCCACTTT. Protein: CASGLDGVSPLHF.